The 9 T cell receptor beta chains listed next were all sequenced from one sample in a study of cytomegalovirus exposure and HLA in healthy donors. PCR amplification relied on 60 Vbeta primers (plus 13 Jbeta primers). Sequencing used immunoSEQ multiplex PCR; TCRdb keeps in-frame clones, though not all of them. The sample shows 85,000 to 130,000 clones, about 77% of them seen only once. The source material was PBMCs. These receptors were collected from a woman under 30 in good health and CMV-seropositive.

J is TRBJ2-7 and V is TRBV9; 8 nucleotides match TRBD1. Germline V lookup: CDR1 SGDLS, CDR2 YYNGEE. This CDR3 has 16 residues. After removal of 3 bases from V and 2 bases from J, the junction contained 10 bases not matched to a gene. The CDR3 nucleotides read TGTGCCAGCAGCGCCTCAGGACAGGGAAGCACCTACGAGCAGTACTTC. Translating it yields CASSASGQGSTYEQYF.

In this sample, this clone turned up a few times. The chain has TRBV27 and TRBJ1-5; tentatively, D is TRBD1 (6 bases). CDR3 length: 15 amino acids. Trimming stripped 3 bases from V and 0 bases from J, with 9 bases between. Germline CDR1 MNHEY, CDR2 SMNVEV (reference sequence). The CDR3 spells CASSLDRSSNQPQHF. CDR3 bases: TGTGCCAGCAGTTTGGACAGAAGTAGCAATCAGCCCCAGCATTTT.

This sequence joins TRBV28 and TRBJ1-5; perhaps TRBD1 as D (5 bases). The CDR3 is 17 amino acids. The germline CDR1 and CDR2 sequences are MDHEN and SYDVKM. Trimming shortened V by 3 bases and J by 1 base, and 16 bases separated the two germline ends. The chain's CDR3 is CASSFEGLGVSNQPQHF. Here the CDR3 DNA reads TGTGCCAGCAGTTTCGAGGGACTAGGGGTGAGCAATCAGCCCCAGCATTTT.

V usage is TRBV7-6 and J usage is TRBJ2-2; 11 bases are a match to TRBD1. The CDR3 has 16 residues. The germline V gene encodes CDR1 SGHVS and CDR2 FNYEAQ. Trimming took 2 bases from V and 5 from J; bases not matched to a gene: 4. As DNA, the CDR3 is TGTGCCAGCAGCTTACCCGGGACAGGGGGAACCGGGGAGCTGTTTTTT. It specifies CASSLPGTGGTGELFF.

The chain links TRBV4-3 to TRBJ2-3; 7 nucleotides align to TRBD1. Germline V gene data show CDR1 as LGHNA and CDR2 as YSLEER. The V segment lost 0 bases and the J segment 2 bases; nucleotides outside the gene matches: 2. The CDR3 covers 15 residues. The CDR3 nucleotides are TGCGCCAGCAGCCAAGAGGGACAGTACACAGATACGCAGTATTTT. Its protein product is CASSQEGQYTDTQYF.

The chain is built from TRBV4-1 and TRBJ2-7; 11 bases map to TRBD1. Per germline, CDR1 MGHRA and CDR2 YSYEKL. The J segment lost 5 bases and the V segment lost 5 bases, leaving 5 bases of the junction unmatched. This CDR3 comprises 14 residues. In nucleotides, the CDR3 is TGCGCCAGCAGCTCGGGACAGGGGGTTAACGAGCAGTACTTC. Protein sequence: CASSSGQGVNEQYF.

V and J are TRBV14 and TRBJ2-1; D call uncertain. CDR3 length: 16 amino acids. V was clipped by 2 bases and J by 0 bases, with 11 bases between them. Germline CDR1 and CDR2: SGHDN and FVKESK. The CDR3 sequence is CASSQRDLHSYNEQFF. The CDR3 bases are TGTGCCAGCAGCCAAAGAGACTTGCACTCCTACAATGAGCAGTTCTTC.

The V call is TRBV4-1, the J call TRBJ2-5, with 8 bases lining up with TRBD1. V trimming: 2 bases; J trimming: 4 bases; junction bases outside the gene matches: 9. The CDR3 spans 16 residues. Germline assignment: CDR1 MGHRA and CDR2 YSYEKL. The CDR3, as DNA: TGCGCCAGCAGCCAATCCCCCCAGGGGGCAGGAGAGACCCAGTACTTC. Its translation: CASSQSPQGAGETQYF.

The rearrangement joins TRBV2 to TRBJ2-5, with TRBD2 identical over 13 bases. Germline CDR1 is SNHLY and CDR2 is FYNNEI. The CDR3 is made up of 16 amino acids. After removal of 2 bases from V and 6 bases from J, the junction contained 6 bases not matched to a gene. The CDR3, as DNA: TGTGCCAGCAGTGAATCGGGACTAGCGGGACGAAAGACCCAGTACTTC. Its protein is CASSESGLAGRKTQYF.